Sequencing of this T cell receptor (beta chain) was carried out in a study of T cell repertoires in cytomegalovirus infection. In its sample, this clonotype was seen a few times. TCRdb itself ran the reads through MiXCR, one entry per CDR3 protein. This sample has about 140,000 distinct CDR3 sequences; 5.5% to 7% occur once, and the top ten carry roughly 17%. Germline V gene sequence: CDR1 SQVTM, CDR2 ANQGSEA. The CDR3 loop spans 12 amino acids. V lost 6 bases and J 4 bases, leaving 12 bases between the germline ends. The V gene is TRBV29-1, the J gene TRBJ1-2, with D unclear. The receptor's source is a human donor in good health (CMV status not recorded). Some clones in this sample may be carry-over from other donors' samples. The sample taken for sequencing was PBMCs. In nucleotides, the CDR3 is TGCAGCGTGAAACAGTTACCCTATGGCTACACCTTC. Its protein is CSVKQLPYGYTF.